This entry features one T cell receptor beta chain sequence. The data stem from a study of PD-L1 blockade in urothelial cancer. Study context: Patients' histories included 0 to 3 prior chemotherapy regimens. Investigators checked blood 3 weeks (second dose) and 6 weeks after treatment start. Blood gave a median approximately 150,000 T cells.

V dropped 6 bases and J dropped 1; count of bases not matched to a gene: 2. CDR1 is SGHAT, CDR2 FQNNGV, per germline. The CDR3 has 13 residues. Method: immunoSEQ multiplex PCR; TCRdb's copy keeps in-frame clones and lacks some. The table includes around 130,000 clones, roughly 80% detected once. The sample's time point: pretreatment peripheral blood. There were between 1 and 8 samples from each patient, taken pretreatment and on-treatment. The chain couples TRBV11-2 to TRBJ1-1; 7 bases are a match to TRBD1. This clonotype was sampled from a man aged 50 to 59 with urothelial cancer. This specimen consisted of PBMCs, obtained around atezolizumab (anti-PD-L1) treatment. The CDR3, as DNA: TGTGCCAGCAGTCGACAGGGGAACACTGAAGCTTTCTTT. Translated, it gives CASSRQGNTEAFF. The full variable domain, completed using reference TRBV11-2 and TRBJ1-1, is EAGVAQSPRYKIIEKRQSVAFWCNPISGHATLYWYQQILGQGPKLLIQFQNNGVVDDSQLPKDRFSAERLKGVDSTLKIQPAKLEDSAVYLCASSRQGNTEAFFGQGTRLTVV.